This T cell receptor beta chain is drawn from a study of blood T cell repertoires in COVID-19. Looking at the study overall: Specimens from acute and convalescent COVID-19 originated in the United States, Italy and Spain. T cells, B-cell-depleted T cells, or PBMCs supplied cDNA or gDNA.

The germline CDR1 and CDR2 sequences are MDHEN and SYDVKM. V was clipped by 6 bases and J by 4 bases, with 16 bases between them. The CDR3 loop spans 15 amino acids. The data were produced by immunoSEQ multiplex PCR, yet TCRdb's version contains in-frame clones alone and is incomplete. The top ten clones hold around 2.9% of a sample with roughly 250,000 clones, about nine tenths of them seen once. The material sequenced was PBMCs or T cells enriched from blood (not recorded which). V usage is TRBV28 and J usage is TRBJ1-5; D possibly corresponds to TRBD1 (6 bases). The receptor's source is a woman between 45 and 60 years old who had recovered from COVID-19. The CDR3: CASSKQSRGNQPQHF. The CDR3 DNA sequence: TGTGCCAGCAGCAAACAATCCAGGGGTAATCAGCCCCAGCATTTT. Full variable domain (rest looked up from reference TRBV28 and TRBJ1-5): DVKVTQSSRYLVKRTGEKVFLECVQDMDHENMFWYRQDPGLGLRLIYFSYDVKMKEKGDIPEGYSVSREKKERFSLILESASTNQTSMYLCASSKQSRGNQPQHFGDGTRLSIL.